This T cell receptor beta chain was found in a study of T cell responses to AZD1222 COVID-19 vaccine. Study information: Timing groups of about 4 and about 12 weeks for second doses were pooled. Study findings and constraints: Clonal diversity was possibly underestimated; the donors were predominantly white British and more often female. Distributed over spike, vaccine-associated CD4 TCRs predominated at 160-218 and 743-854.

About this clone itself: The target antigen is unknown.

The CDR3 is 17 amino acids. Germline V gene sequence: CDR1 MNHNY, CDR2 SVGAGI (reference sequence). Deletions cut 5 bases from V and 0 bases from J, with 17 bases between. Data came from immunoSEQ multiplex PCR; TCRdb stores just in-frame clones and leaves some out. The repertoire consists of 55,000 to 80,000 clones, with 80% to 90% occurring once and the leading ten covering around 20%. The sequence came from an adult in good health. This material consisted of peripheral blood, taken on day 0 of AZD1222 vaccination. V gene TRBV6-6 combines with J gene TRBJ2-1; D is unclear. This chain's CDR3 is CASSPSGVWSSYNEQFF. The CDR3 DNA sequence: TGTGCCAGCAGTCCCTCGGGCGTCTGGAGCTCCTACAATGAGCAGTTCTTC.